Here is one T cell receptor beta chain with its context. Antigen: not known. These data come from a study of cytomegalovirus exposure and HLA in healthy donors. Study-wide points: Cytomegalovirus association was listed for under 200 TCR beta chains.

Repertoires were generated with immunoSEQ multiplex PCR, while TCRdb's copy carries only in-frame clones and drops some. The table records some 240,000 clones, approximately 87% of them present only once. The CDR3 has 14 residues. Germline CDR1 and CDR2: SGHNT and YENEEA. V was shortened by 1 base and J by 6 bases, with 10 bases between the two germline ends. Material: PBMCs. The V gene is TRBV11-3, the J gene TRBJ2-1; D not resolved. The sequence came from a woman aged 18-30 years in good health and CMV-seronegative. CDR3 DNA: TGTGCCAGCAGCTTAGTTTCTGGGTCCAATGAGCAGTTCTTC. Translating gives CASSLVSGSNEQFF.